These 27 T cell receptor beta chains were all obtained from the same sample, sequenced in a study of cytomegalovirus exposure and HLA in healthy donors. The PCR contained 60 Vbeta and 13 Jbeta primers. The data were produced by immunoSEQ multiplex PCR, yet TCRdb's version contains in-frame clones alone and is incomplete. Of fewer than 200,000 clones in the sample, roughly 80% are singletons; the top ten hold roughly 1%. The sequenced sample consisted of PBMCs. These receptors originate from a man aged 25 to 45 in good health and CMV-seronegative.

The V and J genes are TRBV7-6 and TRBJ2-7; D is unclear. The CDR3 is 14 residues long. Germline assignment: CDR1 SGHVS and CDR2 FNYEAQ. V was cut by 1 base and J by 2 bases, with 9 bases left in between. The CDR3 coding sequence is TGTGCCAGCAGCTTAGAGTCGTCTACCTACGAGCAGTACTTC. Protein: CASSLESSTYEQYF.

Written as DNA, the CDR3 is TGTGCCATCGGAGTCGGGGGGCCACAAGAGACCCAGTACTTC. It yields the protein CAIGVGGPQETQYF. The chain couples TRBV10-3 to TRBJ2-5; tentative D call: TRBD2 (7 bases). V shed 8 bases and J shed 2 bases, with 15 bases lying between them. Looked up from germline, CDR1 is ENHRY and CDR2 is SYGVKD. The CDR3 consists of 14 residues.

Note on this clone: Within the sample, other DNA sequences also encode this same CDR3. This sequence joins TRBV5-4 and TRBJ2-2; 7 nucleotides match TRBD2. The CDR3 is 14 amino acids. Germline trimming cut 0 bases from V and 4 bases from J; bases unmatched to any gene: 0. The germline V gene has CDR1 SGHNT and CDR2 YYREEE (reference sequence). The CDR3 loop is CASSLAGGTGELFF. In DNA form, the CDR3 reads TGTGCCAGCAGCTTGGCGGGAGGCACCGGGGAGCTGTTTTTT. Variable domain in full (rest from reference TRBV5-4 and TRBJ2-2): ETGVTQSPTHLIKTRGQQVTLRCSSQSGHNTVSWYQQALGQGPQFIFQYYREEENGRGNFPPRFSGLQFPNYSSELNVNALELDDSALYLCASSLAGGTGELFFGEGSRLTVL.

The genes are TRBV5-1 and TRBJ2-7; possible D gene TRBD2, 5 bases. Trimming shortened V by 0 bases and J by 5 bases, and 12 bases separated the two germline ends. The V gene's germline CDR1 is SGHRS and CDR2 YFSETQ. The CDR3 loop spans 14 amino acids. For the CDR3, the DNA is TGCGCCAGCAGCTTGGGTAGTAGCGTCGACGAGCAGTACTTC. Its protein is CASSLGSSVDEQYF. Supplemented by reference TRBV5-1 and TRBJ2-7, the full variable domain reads KAGVTQTPRYLIKTRGQQVTLSCSPISGHRSVSWYQQTPGQGLQFLFEYFSETQRNKGNFPGRFSGRQFSNSRSEMNVSTLELGDSALYLCASSLGSSVDEQYFGPGTRLTVT.

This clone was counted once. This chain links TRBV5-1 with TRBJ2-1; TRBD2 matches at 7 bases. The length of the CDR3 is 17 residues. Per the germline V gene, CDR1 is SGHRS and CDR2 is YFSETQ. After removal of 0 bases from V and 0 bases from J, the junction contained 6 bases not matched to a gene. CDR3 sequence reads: CASSLDQGLSSYNEQFF. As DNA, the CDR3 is TGCGCCAGCAGCTTGGATCAGGGACTAAGCTCCTACAATGAGCAGTTCTTC.

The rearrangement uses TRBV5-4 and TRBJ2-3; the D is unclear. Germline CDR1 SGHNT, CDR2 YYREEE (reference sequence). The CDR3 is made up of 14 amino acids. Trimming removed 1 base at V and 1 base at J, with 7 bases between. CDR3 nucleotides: TGTGCCAGCAGCTTGTTTCGGGGCACAGATACGCAGTATTTT. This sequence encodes CASSLFRGTDTQYF.

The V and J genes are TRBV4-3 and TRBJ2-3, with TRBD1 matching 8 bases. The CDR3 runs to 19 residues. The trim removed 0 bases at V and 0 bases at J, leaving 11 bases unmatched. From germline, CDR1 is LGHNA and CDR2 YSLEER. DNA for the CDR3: TGCGCCAGCAGCCAAGATCTCCCACTGGACAGGGCTAGCACAGATACGCAGTATTTT. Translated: CASSQDLPLDRASTDTQYF.

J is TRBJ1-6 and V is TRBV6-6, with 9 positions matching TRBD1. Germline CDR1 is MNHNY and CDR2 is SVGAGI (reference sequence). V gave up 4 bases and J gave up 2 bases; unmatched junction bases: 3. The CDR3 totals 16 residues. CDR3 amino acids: CASSWDRATYNSPLHF. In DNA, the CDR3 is TGTGCCAGCAGTTGGGACAGGGCGACCTATAATTCACCCCTCCACTTT.

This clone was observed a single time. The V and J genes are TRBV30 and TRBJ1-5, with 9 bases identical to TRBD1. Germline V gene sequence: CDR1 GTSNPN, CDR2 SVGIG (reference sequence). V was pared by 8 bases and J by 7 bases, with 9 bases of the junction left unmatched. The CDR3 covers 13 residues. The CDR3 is CAMGGTGIQPQHF. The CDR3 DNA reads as TGTGCCATGGGGGGGACAGGGATCCAGCCCCAGCATTTT.

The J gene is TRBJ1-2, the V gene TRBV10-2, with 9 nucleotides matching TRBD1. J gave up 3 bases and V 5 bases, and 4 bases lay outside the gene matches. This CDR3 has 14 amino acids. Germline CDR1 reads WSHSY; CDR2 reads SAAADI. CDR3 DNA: TGCGCCAGCAGTACAGGGGGCAGGGACTATGGCTACACCTTC. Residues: CASSTGGRDYGYTF.

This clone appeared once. CDR3: CASSSLGTPLGDEQFF. DNA for the CDR3: TGCGCCAGCAGCAGCCTCGGGACTCCACTGGGGGATGAGCAGTTCTTC. The V and J genes are TRBV5-1 and TRBJ2-1; TRBD2 is a possible D gene (6 bases). Looked up from germline, CDR1 is SGHRS and CDR2 is YFSETQ. This CDR3 region has 16 residues. V was shortened by 4 bases and J by 8 bases, with 22 bases between the two germline ends. The entire variable domain, with the rest obtained from reference TRBV5-1 and TRBJ2-1, is as follows: KAGVTQTPRYLIKTRGQQVTLSCSPISGHRSVSWYQQTPGQGLQFLFEYFSETQRNKGNFPGRFSGRQFSNSRSEMNVSTLELGDSALYLCASSSLGTPLGDEQFFGPGTRLTVL.

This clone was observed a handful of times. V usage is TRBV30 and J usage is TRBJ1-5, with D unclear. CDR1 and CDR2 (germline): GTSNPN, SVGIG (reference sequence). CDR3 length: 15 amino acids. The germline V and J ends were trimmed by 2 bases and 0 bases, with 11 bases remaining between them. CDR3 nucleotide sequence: TGTGCCTGGAGTTCCGGAGGTTTTAGCAATCAGCCCCAGCATTTT. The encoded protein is CAWSSGGFSNQPQHF.

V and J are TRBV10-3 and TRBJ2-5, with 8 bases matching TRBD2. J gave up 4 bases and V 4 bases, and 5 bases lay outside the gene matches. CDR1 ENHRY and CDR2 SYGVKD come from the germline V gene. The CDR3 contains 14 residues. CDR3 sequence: CAISGPGGAETQYF. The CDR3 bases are TGTGCCATCAGTGGCCCCGGGGGGGCAGAGACCCAGTACTTC.

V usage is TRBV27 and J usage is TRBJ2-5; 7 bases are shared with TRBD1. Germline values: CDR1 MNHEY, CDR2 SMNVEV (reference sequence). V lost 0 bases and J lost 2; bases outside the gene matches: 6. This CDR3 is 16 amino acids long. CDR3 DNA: TGTGCCAGCAGTTTATCACTCAGGACAGGTCAAGAGACCCAGTACTTC. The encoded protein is CASSLSLRTGQETQYF.

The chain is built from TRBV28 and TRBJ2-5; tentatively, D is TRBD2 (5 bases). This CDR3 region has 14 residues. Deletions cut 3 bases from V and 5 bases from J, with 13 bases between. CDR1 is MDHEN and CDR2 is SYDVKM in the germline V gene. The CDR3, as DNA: TGTGCCAGCAGTTTGGACTCGTCGTCGGAGACCCAGTACTTC. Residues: CASSLDSSSETQYF.

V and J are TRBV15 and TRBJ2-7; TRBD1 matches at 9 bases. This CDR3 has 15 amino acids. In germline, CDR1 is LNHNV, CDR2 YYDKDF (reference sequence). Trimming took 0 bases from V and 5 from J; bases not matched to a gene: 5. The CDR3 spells CATSRDRDRAHEQYF. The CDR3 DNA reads TGTGCCACCAGCAGAGATCGGGACAGGGCCCACGAGCAGTACTTC.

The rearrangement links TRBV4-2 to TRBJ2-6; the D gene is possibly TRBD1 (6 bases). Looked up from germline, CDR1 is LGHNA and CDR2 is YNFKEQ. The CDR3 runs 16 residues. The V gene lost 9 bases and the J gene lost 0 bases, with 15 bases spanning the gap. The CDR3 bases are TGTGCCAGAACCCCGGGACACGACTCTGGGGCCAACGTCCTGACTTTC. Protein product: CARTPGHDSGANVLTF.

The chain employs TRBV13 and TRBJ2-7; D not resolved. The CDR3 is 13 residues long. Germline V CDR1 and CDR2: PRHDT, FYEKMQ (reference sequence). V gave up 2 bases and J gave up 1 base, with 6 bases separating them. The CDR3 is CASSLIHSYEQYF. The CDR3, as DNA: TGTGCCAGCAGCTTAATCCATTCCTACGAGCAGTACTTC. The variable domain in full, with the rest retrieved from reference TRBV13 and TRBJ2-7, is AAGVIQSPRHLIKEKRETATLKCYPIPRHDTVYWYQQGPGQDPQFLISFYEKMQSDKGSIPDRFSAQQFSDYHSELNMSSLELGDSALYFCASSLIHSYEQYFGPGTRLTVT.

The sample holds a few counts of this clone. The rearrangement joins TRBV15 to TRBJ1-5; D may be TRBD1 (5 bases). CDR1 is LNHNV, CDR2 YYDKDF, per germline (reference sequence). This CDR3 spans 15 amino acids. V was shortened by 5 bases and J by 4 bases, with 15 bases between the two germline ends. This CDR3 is CATSSPRVGNQPQHF. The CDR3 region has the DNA TGTGCCACCAGCTCGCCCAGGGTCGGGAATCAGCCCCAGCATTTT.

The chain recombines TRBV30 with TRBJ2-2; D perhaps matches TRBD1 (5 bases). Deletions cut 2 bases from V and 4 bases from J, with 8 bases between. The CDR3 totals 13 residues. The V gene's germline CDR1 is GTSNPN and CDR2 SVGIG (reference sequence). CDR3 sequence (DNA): TGTGCCTGGAGTCAGGGCGGCACCGGGGAGCTGTTTTTT. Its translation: CAWSQGGTGELFF. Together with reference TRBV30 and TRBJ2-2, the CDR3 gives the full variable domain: SQTIHQWPATLVQPVGSPLSLECTVEGTSNPNLYWYRQAAGRGLQLLFYSVGIGQISSEVPQNLSASRPQDRQFILSSKKLLLSDSGFYLCAWSQGGTGELFFGEGSRLTVL.

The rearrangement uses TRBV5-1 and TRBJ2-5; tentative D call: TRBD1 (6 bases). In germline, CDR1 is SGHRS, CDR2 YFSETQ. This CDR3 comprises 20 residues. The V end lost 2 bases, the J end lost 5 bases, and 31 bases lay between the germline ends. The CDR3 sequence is CASSFGTMVLSHRDKETQYF. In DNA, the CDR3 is TGCGCCAGCAGCTTTGGGACCATGGTATTGTCGCACAGGGACAAGGAGACCCAGTACTTC.

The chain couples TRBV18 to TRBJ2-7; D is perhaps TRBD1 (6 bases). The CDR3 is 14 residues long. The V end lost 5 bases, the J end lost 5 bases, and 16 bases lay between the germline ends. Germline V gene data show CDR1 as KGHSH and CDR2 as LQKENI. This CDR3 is CASSTTGTLNEQYF. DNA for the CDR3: TGTGCCAGCTCAACGACCGGGACACTCAACGAGCAGTACTTC.

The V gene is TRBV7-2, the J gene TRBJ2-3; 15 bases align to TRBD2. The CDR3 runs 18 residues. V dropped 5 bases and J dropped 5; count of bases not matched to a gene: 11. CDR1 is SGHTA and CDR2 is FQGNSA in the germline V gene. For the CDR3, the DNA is TGTGCCAGCAGCCCCCCGGGACTAGCGGGGGGATTTCTAGATACGCAGTATTTT. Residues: CASSPPGLAGGFLDTQYF. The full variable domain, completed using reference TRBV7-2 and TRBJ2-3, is GAGVSQSPSNKVTEKGKDVELRCDPISGHTALYWYRQSLGQGLEFLIYFQGNSAPDKSGLPSDRFSAERTGGSVSTLTIQRTQQEDSAVYLCASSPPGLAGGFLDTQYFGPGTRLTVL.

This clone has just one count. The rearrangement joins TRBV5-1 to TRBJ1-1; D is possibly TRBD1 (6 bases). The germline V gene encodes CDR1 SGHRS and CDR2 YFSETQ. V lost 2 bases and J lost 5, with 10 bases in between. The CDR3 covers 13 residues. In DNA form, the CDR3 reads TGCGCCAGCAGCTTCCCAGGACAGACTGAAGCTTTCTTT. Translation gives CASSFPGQTEAFF.

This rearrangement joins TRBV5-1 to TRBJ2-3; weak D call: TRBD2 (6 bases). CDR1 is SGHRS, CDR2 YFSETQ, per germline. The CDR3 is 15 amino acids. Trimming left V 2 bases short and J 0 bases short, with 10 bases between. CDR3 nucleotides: TGCGCCAGCAGCTTTCTAGCGAAAAGCACAGATACGCAGTATTTT. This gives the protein CASSFLAKSTDTQYF.

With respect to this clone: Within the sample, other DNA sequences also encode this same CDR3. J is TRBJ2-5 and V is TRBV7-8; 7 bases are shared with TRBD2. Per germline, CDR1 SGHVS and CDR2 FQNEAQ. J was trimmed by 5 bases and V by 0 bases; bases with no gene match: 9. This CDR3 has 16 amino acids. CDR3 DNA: TGTGCCAGCAGCTTAGCGCGTCTAGCGGCGAGGGAGACCCAGTACTTC. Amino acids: CASSLARLAARETQYF.

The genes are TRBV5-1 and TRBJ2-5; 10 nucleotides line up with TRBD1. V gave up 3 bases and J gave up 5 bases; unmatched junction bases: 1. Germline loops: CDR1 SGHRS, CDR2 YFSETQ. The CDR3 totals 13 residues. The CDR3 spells CASSSGQGETQYF. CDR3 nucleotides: TGCGCCAGCAGCTCGGGACAGGGGGAGACCCAGTACTTC.